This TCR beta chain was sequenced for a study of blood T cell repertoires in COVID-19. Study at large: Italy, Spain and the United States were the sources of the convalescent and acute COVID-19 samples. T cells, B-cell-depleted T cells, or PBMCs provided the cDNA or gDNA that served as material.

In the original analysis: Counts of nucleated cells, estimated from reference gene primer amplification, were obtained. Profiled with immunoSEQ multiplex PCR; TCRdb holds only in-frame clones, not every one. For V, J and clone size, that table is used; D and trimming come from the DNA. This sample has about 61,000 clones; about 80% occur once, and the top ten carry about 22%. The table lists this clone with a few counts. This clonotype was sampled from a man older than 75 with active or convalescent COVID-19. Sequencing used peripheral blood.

CDR3 sequence (DNA): TGTGCCAGCTCACCAAGCGAGACCCAGTACTTC. Encoded protein: CASSPSETQYF. J is TRBJ2-5 and V is TRBV18; D remains unclear. CDR1 is KGHSH and CDR2 is LQKENI in the germline V gene. Trimming pared 2 bases from V and 5 bases from J, leaving 3 bases between. This CDR3 spans 11 amino acids.